This T cell receptor beta chain was captured by sequencing in a study of T cell responses to AZD1222 COVID-19 vaccine. V shed 0 bases and J shed 1 base, with 9 bases lying between them. Germline loops: CDR1 SGHTA, CDR2 FQGNSA. The CDR3 is 15 residues long. Study-wide findings and caveats: Donors were largely white British and mainly female; clonal diversity was possibly underestimated.

The protocol was immunoSEQ multiplex PCR, while the TCRdb copy is restricted to in-frame clones and leaves out a portion. This sample yields some 200,000 clones, of which approximately 94% are seen a single time; around 1.7% belongs to the top ten. This clone has more than one count but fewer than ten. Its specificity is not known. This chain uses TRBV7-2 with TRBJ1-2; TRBD1 might be the D (5 bases). This receptor was obtained from an adult who received the MenACWY meningococcal vaccine as a control. This specimen was peripheral blood, taken 28 days after the second dose of the MenACWY control vaccine. CDR3 amino acids: CASSLAGPLNYGYTF. As DNA, the CDR3 is TGTGCCAGCAGCTTAGCGGGGCCCCTTAACTATGGCTACACCTTC.